Below are 21 T cell receptor beta chains sequenced from a single sample in a study of identical twins' blood T cells. TCRdb ran MiXCR on the 5' RACE reads and lists one entry per CDR3 protein. The sample gives a few hundred thousand distinct CDR3 sequences, about 28% of which show up once; approximately 6.6% is in the top ten. The specimen sequenced was PBMCs. The receptors here all came from a woman aged 18-50 years in good health.

This clonotype was counted many times. The CDR3 region is CSVKQGNEQYF. CDR3 in DNA: TGCAGCGTGAAACAGGGAAACGAGCAGTACTTC. This sequence joins TRBV29-1 and TRBJ2-7; D is perhaps TRBD1 (6 bases). The ends were cut back, 6 bases at V and 5 bases at J, with 11 bases in the middle. The CDR3 has 11 amino acids. Germline V gene data show CDR1 as SQVTM and CDR2 as ANQGSEA.

The genes are TRBV6-2 or TRBV6-3 and TRBJ1-3, with TRBD1 matching 7 bases. V was clipped by 6 bases and J by 0 bases; unmatched bases: 2. This CDR3 region has 14 residues. Germline values: CDR1 MNHEY, CDR2 SVGEGT. This CDR3 reads CASRGQRSGNTIYF. Here the CDR3 DNA reads TGTGCCAGCAGGGGACAGCGCTCTGGAAACACCATATATTTT.

This clonotype was seen repeatedly, ten times or more. V and J are TRBV6-2 or TRBV6-3 and TRBJ1-4; no clear D. CDR1 is MNHEY and CDR2 is SVGEGT in the germline V gene. The CDR3 extends over 12 amino acids. Trimming cost V 2 bases and J 8 bases, with 6 bases left between them. The CDR3 nucleotides are TGTGCCAGCAGTTACGGGATAGAAAAACTGTTTTTT. This encodes CASSYGIEKLFF.

The rearrangement joins TRBV27 to TRBJ2-6; maybe TRBD2 (5 bases). The CDR3 contains 16 residues. Trimming pared 3 bases from V and 0 bases from J, leaving 9 bases between. Germline values: CDR1 MNHEY, CDR2 SMNVEV (reference sequence). The CDR3 loop is CASSFGRNSGANVLTF. The CDR3, as DNA: TGTGCCAGCAGTTTTGGGAGAAACTCTGGGGCCAACGTCCTGACTTTC.

This chain links TRBV6-1 with TRBJ1-1; 7 nucleotides align to TRBD1. The trim removed 10 bases at V and 0 bases at J, leaving 5 bases unmatched. This CDR3 has 13 amino acids. In germline, CDR1 is MNHNS, CDR2 SASEGT. CDR3 sequence: CAIRDRMNTEAFF. The CDR3 DNA sequence: TGTGCCATCAGGGACAGAATGAACACTGAAGCTTTCTTT.

This chain connects TRBV2 to TRBJ1-2; D is unresolved. The V end lost 5 bases, the J end lost 6 bases, and 7 bases lay between the germline ends. CDR1 and CDR2 (germline): SNHLY, FYNNEI. The CDR3 is 11 residues long. The DNA of the CDR3 is TGTGCCAGCAGTAGGTGGGATGGCTACACCTTC. This gives the protein CASSRWDGYTF.

In this sample, this clonotype turned up once. The J gene is TRBJ1-5, the V gene TRBV29-1, with D perhaps matching TRBD1 (5 bases). In germline, CDR1 is SQVTM, CDR2 ANQGSEA. The V end was cut by 4 bases, the J end by 8 bases, with 12 bases between. The CDR3 has 12 amino acids. The CDR3 loop is CSVGTGTEPQHF. The CDR3 nucleotides are TGCAGCGTTGGGACGGGGACTGAGCCCCAGCATTTT. Looking up the rest from reference TRBV29-1 and TRBJ1-5 gives the full variable domain: SAVISQKPSRDICQRGTSLTIQCQVDSQVTMMFWYRQQPGQSLTLIATANQGSEATYESGFVIDKFPISRPNLTFSTLTVSNMSPEDSSIYLCSVGTGTEPQHFGDGTRLSIL.

As concerns this clonotype: Germline and junction disagree at one end, which may indicate a read error. The chain employs TRBV29-1 and TRBJ2-2, with a weak D call TRBD1 (6 bases). Germline CDR1 SQVTM, CDR2 ANQGSEA. The CDR3 is made up of 12 amino acids. CDR3 in DNA: TGCAGCGTTGAAGGGGGCCTGGGGGCGCTGTTTTTT. This encodes CSVEGGLGALFF.

This clonotype was counted a few times. The rearrangement joins TRBV29-1 to TRBJ2-1, with D perhaps TRBD1 (5 bases). V dropped 5 bases and J dropped 0 bases, with 11 bases sitting between them. The CDR3 length is 14 residues. Germline-derived CDR1 and CDR2 are SQVTM and ANQGSEA. CDR3: CSVLRGSSYNEQFF. CDR3 nucleotide sequence: TGCAGCGTTCTTAGGGGTAGCTCCTACAATGAGCAGTTCTTC.

In this sample, this clonotype turned up a few times. The V gene is TRBV29-1, the J gene TRBJ1-2; D unresolved. Germline CDR1 is SQVTM and CDR2 is ANQGSEA. V dropped 4 bases and J dropped 8 bases, with 11 bases sitting between them. The CDR3 consists of 11 residues. The DNA for the CDR3 is TGCAGCGTTGCTCCAACCGTGGGCTACACCTTC. This encodes CSVAPTVGYTF.

A remark on this clonotype: A much larger clone lies one base from this, so it may be a read error. The chain joins TRBV14 to TRBJ2-1; 10 bases match TRBD2. CDR1 and CDR2 (germline): SGHDN, FVKESK. Unmatched junction bases numbered 8, after V lost 3 bases and J lost 9 bases. The CDR3 extends over 15 amino acids. The CDR3 DNA sequence: TGTGCCAGCAGCCATAGCGGGAGGATAAACAGTGAGCAGTTCTTC. This sequence encodes CASSHSGRINSEQFF.

This clonotype was seen ten or more times. This chain joins TRBV29-1 and TRBJ2-1; maybe TRBD2 (6 bases). Germline values: CDR1 SQVTM, CDR2 ANQGSEA. The CDR3 is 12 amino acids. CDR3 sequence (DNA): TGCAGTGGAGGGTCATTTTCCAATGAGCAGTTCTTC. It translates to CSGGSFSNEQFF.

This clonotype was counted a few times. The chain uses TRBV19 and TRBJ2-1; D not resolved. This CDR3 region has 12 residues. V was shortened by 1 base and J by 5 bases, with 3 bases between the two germline ends. Looked up from germline, CDR1 is LNHDA and CDR2 is SQIVND (reference sequence). This chain's CDR3 is CASSIGNNEQFF. The CDR3 DNA reads TGTGCCAGTAGTATAGGAAACAATGAGCAGTTCTTC.

This clonotype has only a few counts. V gene TRBV20-1 combines with J gene TRBJ1-1; TRBD1 is a possible D gene (5 bases). The germline V gene encodes CDR1 DFQATT and CDR2 SNEGSKA (reference sequence). Trimming left V 7 bases short and J 0 bases short, with 12 bases between. The CDR3 runs to 13 residues. The chain's CDR3 is CSVRRTMNTEAFF. CDR3 sequence (DNA): TGCAGTGTCAGAAGGACAATGAACACTGAAGCTTTCTTT.

This clonotype came up a few times. V is TRBV20-1 and J is TRBJ2-2; maybe TRBD2 (5 bases). From germline, CDR1 is DFQATT and CDR2 SNEGSKA (reference sequence). There are 11 residues in the CDR3. Trimming stripped 5 bases from V and 4 bases from J, with 5 bases between. The DNA of the CDR3 is TGCAGTGCTGGACTCACCGGGGAGCTGTTTTTT. This sequence encodes CSAGLTGELFF.

This sequence joins TRBV12-3 or TRBV12-4 and TRBJ1-1, with D uncertain. This CDR3 is built from 15 residues. The V end lost 1 base, the J end lost 1 base, and 10 bases lay between the germline ends. In DNA, the CDR3 is TGTGCCAGCAGTTTAGTCTTGGCAGCGAACACTGAAGCTTTCTTT. Protein product: CASSLVLAANTEAFF.

The rearrangement links TRBV20-1 to TRBJ1-1; no firm D call. The CDR3 is made up of 13 amino acids. Germline V gives CDR1 DFQATT, CDR2 SNEGSKA (reference sequence). Trimming shortened V by 5 bases and J by 7 bases, and 17 bases separated the two germline ends. The CDR3 sequence: CSALEISTIEAFF. The DNA for the CDR3 is TGCAGTGCTCTGGAAATTTCAACAATTGAAGCTTTCTTT.

This clonotype was counted a few times. This sequence joins TRBV10-3 and TRBJ1-5; no reliable D call. This CDR3 has 13 amino acids. V was pared by 0 bases and J by 11 bases, with 11 bases between. Germline lookup yields CDR1 ENHRY and CDR2 SYGVKD. CDR3 coding DNA: TGTGCCATCAGTGAGTCAAGGGAGCAGACCCAGCATTTT. Residues: CAISESREQTQHF.

The genes are TRBV3-1 and TRBJ1-2; D remains unclear. This CDR3 spans 11 amino acids. Deletions cut 8 bases from V and 8 bases from J, with 12 bases between. The germline V gene encodes CDR1 LGHDT and CDR2 YNNKEL (reference sequence). CDR3 sequence reads: CASQREGGYTF. CDR3 nucleotides: TGTGCCAGCCAGAGAGAGGGCGGCTACACCTTC.

This clonotype was picked up a small number of times. V and J are TRBV10-3 and TRBJ2-2, with D possibly being TRBD1 (6 bases). V was pared by 6 bases and J by 3 bases, with 11 bases between. Germline loops: CDR1 ENHRY, CDR2 SYGVKD. The CDR3 runs 14 residues. The CDR3 coding sequence is TGTGCCATCAGCCAACAGGGTGACACCGGGGAGCTGTTTTTT. This encodes CAISQQGDTGELFF.

V and J are TRBV29-1 and TRBJ1-2; D is ambiguous. The CDR3 runs 12 residues. The V gene's germline CDR1 is SQVTM and CDR2 ANQGSEA. V was shortened by 4 bases and J by 4 bases, with 10 bases between the two germline ends. The CDR3 sequence is CSVGGPLYGYTF. The CDR3 DNA sequence: TGCAGCGTTGGAGGACCTCTCTATGGCTACACCTTC. The entire variable domain, with the rest obtained from reference TRBV29-1 and TRBJ1-2, is as follows: SAVISQKPSRDICQRGTSLTIQCQVDSQVTMMFWYRQQPGQSLTLIATANQGSEATYESGFVIDKFPISRPNLTFSTLTVSNMSPEDSSIYLCSVGGPLYGYTFGSGTRLTVV.